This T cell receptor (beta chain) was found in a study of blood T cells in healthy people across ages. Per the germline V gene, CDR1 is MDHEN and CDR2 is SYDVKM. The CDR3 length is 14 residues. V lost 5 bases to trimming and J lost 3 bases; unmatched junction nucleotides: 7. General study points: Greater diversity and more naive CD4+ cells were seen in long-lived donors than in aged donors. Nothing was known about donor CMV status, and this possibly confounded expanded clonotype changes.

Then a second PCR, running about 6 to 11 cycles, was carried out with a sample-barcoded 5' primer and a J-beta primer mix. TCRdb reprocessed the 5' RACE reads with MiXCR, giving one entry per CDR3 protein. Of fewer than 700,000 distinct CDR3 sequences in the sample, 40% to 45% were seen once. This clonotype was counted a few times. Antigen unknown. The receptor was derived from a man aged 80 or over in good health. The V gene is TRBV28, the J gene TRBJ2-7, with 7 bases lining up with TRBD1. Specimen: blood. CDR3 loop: CASSQPGTVYEQYF. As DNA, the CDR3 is TGTGCCAGCAGTCAACCCGGGACAGTCTACGAGCAGTACTTC.